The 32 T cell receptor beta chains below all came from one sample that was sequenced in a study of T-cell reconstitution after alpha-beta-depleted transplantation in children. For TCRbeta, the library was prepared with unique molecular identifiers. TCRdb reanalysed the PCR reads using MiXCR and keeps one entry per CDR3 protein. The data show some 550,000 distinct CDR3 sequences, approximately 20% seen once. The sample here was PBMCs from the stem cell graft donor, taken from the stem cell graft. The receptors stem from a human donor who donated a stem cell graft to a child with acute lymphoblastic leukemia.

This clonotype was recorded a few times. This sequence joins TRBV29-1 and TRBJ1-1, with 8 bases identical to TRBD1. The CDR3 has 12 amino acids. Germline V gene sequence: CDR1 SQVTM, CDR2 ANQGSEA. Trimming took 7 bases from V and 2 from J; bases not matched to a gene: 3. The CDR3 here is CSGGTGNTEAFF. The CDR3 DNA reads TGCAGCGGGGGGACAGGCAACACTGAAGCTTTCTTT.

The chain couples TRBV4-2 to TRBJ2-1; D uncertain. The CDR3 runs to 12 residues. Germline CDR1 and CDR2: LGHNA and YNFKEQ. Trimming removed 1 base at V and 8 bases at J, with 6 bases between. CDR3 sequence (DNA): TGTGCCAGCAGCCAAGCTACCCATGAGCAGTTCTTC. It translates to CASSQATHEQFF.

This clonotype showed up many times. The CDR3 DNA sequence: TGTGCCAGTGCCCGAACCGGTGCCACCGGGGAGCTGTTTTTT. It yields the protein CASARTGATGELFF. The rearrangement links TRBV7-8 to TRBJ2-2; unclear D gene. Germline loops: CDR1 SGHVS, CDR2 FQNEAQ. Trimming pared 9 bases from V and 4 bases from J, leaving 15 bases between. CDR3 length: 14 residues.

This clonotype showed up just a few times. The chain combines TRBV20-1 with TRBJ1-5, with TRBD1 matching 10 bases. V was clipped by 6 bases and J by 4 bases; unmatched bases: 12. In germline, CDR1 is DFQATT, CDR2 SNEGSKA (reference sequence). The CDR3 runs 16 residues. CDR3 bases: TGCAGTGCCCCGGGACAGGGGTGGATTGATAATCAGCCCCAGCATTTT. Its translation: CSAPGQGWIDNQPQHF.

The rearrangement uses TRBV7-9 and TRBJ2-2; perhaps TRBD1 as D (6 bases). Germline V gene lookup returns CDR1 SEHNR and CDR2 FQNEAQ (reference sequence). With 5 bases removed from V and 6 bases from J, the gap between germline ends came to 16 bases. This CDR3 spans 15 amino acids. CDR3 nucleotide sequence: TGTGCCAGCAGCCCGCCGAACAGGGCCGCCGGGGAGCTGTTTTTT. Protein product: CASSPPNRAAGELFF.

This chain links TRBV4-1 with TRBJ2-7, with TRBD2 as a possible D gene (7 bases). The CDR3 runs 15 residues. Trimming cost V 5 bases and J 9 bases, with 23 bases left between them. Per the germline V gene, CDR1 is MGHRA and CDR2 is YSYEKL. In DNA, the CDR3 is TGCGCCAGCAGCGTTGGGGGGGCAGGGGATAGGTCGCAGTACTTC. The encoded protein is CASSVGGAGDRSQYF.

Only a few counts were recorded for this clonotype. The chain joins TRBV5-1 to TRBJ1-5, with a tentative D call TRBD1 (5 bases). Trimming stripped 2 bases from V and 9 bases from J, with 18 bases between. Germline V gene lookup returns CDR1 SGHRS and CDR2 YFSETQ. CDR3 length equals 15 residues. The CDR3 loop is CASSFHGRGEVPQHF. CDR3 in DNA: TGCGCCAGCAGCTTCCACGGGAGGGGAGAAGTGCCCCAGCATTTT.

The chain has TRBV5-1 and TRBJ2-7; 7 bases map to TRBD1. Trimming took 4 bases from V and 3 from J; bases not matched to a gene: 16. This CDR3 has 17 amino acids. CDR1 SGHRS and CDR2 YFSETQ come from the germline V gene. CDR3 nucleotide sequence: TGCGCCAGCAGCCCACCCTTCAGGGGGAAGTCCCTCTACGAGCAGTACTTC. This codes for CASSPPFRGKSLYEQYF. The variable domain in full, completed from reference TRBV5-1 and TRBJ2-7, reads KAGVTQTPRYLIKTRGQQVTLSCSPISGHRSVSWYQQTPGQGLQFLFEYFSETQRNKGNFPGRFSGRQFSNSRSEMNVSTLELGDSALYLCASSPPFRGKSLYEQYFGPGTRLTVT.

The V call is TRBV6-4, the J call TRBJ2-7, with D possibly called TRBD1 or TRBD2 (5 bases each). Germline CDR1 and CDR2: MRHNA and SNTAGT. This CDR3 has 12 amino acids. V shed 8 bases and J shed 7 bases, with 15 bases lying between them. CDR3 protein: CASRDGGFEQYF. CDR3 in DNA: TGTGCCAGCCGGGACGGAGGTTTTGAGCAGTACTTC.

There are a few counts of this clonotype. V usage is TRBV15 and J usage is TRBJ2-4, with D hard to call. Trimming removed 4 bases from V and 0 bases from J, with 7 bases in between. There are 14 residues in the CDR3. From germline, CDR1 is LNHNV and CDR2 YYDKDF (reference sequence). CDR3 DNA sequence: TGTGCCACCAGCATCATACTAGCCAAAAACATTCAGTACTTC. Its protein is CATSIILAKNIQYF.

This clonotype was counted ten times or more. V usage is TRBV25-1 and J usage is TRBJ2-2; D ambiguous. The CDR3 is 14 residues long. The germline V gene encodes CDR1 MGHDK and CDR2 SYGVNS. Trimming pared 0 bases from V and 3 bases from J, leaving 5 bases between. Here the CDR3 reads CASSEYRDTGELFF. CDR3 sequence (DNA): TGTGCCAGCAGTGAATATAGGGACACCGGGGAGCTGTTTTTT.

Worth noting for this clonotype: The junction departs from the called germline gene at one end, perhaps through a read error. The chain's CDR3 is CCARDRAGSGITYEQYF. The CDR3 DNA follows: TGCTGTGCTAGAGACCGAGCCGGCAGCGGGATAACCTACGAGCAGTACTTC. V usage is TRBV20-1 and J usage is TRBJ2-7; 7 bases map to TRBD2. Per the germline V gene, CDR1 is DFQATT and CDR2 is SNEGSKA (reference sequence). This CDR3 has 17 amino acids.

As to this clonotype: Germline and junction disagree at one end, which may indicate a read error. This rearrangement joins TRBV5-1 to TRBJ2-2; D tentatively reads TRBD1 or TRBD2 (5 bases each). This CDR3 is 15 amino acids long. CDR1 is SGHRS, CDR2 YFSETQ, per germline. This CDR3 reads CASSFNGNWPGDLFF. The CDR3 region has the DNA TGCGCCAGCAGCTTCAACGGGAATTGGCCCGGGGACCTGTTTTTT.

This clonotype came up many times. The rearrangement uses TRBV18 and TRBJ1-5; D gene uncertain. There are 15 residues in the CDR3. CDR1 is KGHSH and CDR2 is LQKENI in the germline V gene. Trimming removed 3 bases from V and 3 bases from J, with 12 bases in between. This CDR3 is CASSPRSADNQPQHF. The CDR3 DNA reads TGTGCCAGCTCACCCCGGTCCGCTGACAATCAGCCCCAGCATTTT. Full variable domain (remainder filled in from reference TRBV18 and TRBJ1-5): NAGVMQNPRHLVRRRGQEARLRCSPMKGHSHVYWYRQLPEEGLKFMVYLQKENIIDESGMPKERFSAEFPKEGPSILRIQQVVRGDSAAYFCASSPRSADNQPQHFGDGTRLSIL.

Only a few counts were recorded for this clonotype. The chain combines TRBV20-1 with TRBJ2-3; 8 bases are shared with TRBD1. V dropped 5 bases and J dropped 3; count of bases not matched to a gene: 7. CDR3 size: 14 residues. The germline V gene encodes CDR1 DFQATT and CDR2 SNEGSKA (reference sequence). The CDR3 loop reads CSAPDRGGTDTQYF. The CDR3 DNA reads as TGCAGTGCTCCCGACAGGGGTGGTACAGATACGCAGTATTTT.

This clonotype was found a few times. DNA for the CDR3: TGTGCCAGCAGCTTGCTCCTTCGGATGGATACAGGGGAGGGTTCACCCCTCCACTTT. The encoded protein is CASSLLLRMDTGEGSPLHF. The V call is TRBV12-3 or TRBV12-4, the J call TRBJ1-6; 7 bases fit TRBD1. This CDR3 spans 19 amino acids. V shed 6 bases and J 9 bases; nucleotides not matched to a gene: 23.

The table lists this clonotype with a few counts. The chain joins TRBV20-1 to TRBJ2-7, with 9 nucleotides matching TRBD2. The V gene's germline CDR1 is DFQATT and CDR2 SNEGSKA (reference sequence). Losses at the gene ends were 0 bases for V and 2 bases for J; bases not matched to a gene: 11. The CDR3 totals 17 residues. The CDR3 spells CSAREPSGTSRTYEQYF. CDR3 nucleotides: TGCAGTGCTAGAGAACCGTCCGGGACTAGCCGAACCTACGAGCAGTACTTC.

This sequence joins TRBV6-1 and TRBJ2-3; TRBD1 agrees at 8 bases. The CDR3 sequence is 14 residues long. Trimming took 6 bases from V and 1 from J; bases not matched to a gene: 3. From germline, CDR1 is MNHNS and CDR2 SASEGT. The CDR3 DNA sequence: TGTGCCAGCAGGAGGGGACAGGGCACAGATACGCAGTATTTT. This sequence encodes CASRRGQGTDTQYF.

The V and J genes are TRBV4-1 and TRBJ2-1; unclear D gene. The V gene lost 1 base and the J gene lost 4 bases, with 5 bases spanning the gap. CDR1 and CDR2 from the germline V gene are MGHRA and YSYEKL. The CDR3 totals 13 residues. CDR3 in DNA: TGCGCCAGCAGCCAAGGGCAATACAATGAGCAGTTCTTC. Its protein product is CASSQGQYNEQFF.

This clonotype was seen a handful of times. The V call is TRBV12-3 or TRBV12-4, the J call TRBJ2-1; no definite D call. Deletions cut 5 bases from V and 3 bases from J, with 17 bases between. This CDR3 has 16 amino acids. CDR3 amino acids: CASSQLIEDGYNEQFF. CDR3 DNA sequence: TGTGCCAGCAGTCAACTCATCGAGGACGGCTACAATGAGCAGTTCTTC.

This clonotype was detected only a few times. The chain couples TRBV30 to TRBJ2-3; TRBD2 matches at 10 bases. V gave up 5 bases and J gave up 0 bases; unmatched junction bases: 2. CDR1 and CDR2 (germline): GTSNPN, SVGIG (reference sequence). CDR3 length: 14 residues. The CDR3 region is CAWELAGSTDTQYF. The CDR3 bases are TGTGCCTGGGAACTAGCGGGAAGCACAGATACGCAGTATTTT. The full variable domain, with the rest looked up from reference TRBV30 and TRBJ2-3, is SQTIHQWPATLVQPVGSPLSLECTVEGTSNPNLYWYRQAAGRGLQLLFYSVGIGQISSEVPQNLSASRPQDRQFILSSKKLLLSDSGFYLCAWELAGSTDTQYFGPGTRLTVL.

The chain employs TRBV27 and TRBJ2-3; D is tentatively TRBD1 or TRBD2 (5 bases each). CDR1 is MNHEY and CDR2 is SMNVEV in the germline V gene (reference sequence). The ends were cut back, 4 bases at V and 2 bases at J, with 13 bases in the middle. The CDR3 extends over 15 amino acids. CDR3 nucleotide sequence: TGTGCCAGCAGTTGGACCGGGACGGACACAGATACGCAGTATTTT. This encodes CASSWTGTDTDTQYF.

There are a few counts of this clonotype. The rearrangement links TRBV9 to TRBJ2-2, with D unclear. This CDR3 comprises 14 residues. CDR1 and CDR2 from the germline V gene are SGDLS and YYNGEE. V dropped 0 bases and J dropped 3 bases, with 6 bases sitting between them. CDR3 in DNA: TGTGCCAGCAGCGTAGTGGTTTACACCGGGGAGCTGTTTTTT. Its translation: CASSVVVYTGELFF. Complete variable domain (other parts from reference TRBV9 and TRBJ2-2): DSGVTQTPKHLITATGQRVTLRCSPRSGDLSVYWYQQSLDQGLQFLIQYYNGEERAKGNILERFSAQQFPDLHSELNLSSLELGDSALYFCASSVVVYTGELFFGEGSRLTVL.

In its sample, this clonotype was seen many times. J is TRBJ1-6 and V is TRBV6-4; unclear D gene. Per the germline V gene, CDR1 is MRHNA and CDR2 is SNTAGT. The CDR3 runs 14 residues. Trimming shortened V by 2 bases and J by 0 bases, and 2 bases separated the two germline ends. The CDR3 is CASSDNSYNSPLHF. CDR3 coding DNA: TGTGCCAGCAGTGACAACTCCTATAATTCACCCCTCCACTTT.

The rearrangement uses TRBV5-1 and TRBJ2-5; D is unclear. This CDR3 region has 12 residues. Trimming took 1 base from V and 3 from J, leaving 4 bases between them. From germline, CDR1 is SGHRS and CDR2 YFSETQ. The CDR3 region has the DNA TGCGCCAGCAGCTTGAAAAAAGAGACCCAGTACTTC. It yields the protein CASSLKKETQYF.

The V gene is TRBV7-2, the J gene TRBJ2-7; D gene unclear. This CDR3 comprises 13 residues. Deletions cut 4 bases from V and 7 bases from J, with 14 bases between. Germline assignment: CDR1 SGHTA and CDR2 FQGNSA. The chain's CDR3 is CASSSPGAREQYF. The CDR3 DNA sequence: TGTGCCAGCAGCTCCCCCGGAGCTAGGGAGCAGTACTTC.

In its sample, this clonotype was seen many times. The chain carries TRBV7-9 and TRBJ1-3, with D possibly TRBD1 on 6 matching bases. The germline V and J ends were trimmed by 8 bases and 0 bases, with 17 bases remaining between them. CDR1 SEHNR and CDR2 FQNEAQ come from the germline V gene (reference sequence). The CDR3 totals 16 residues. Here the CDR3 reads CASVKLTGSSGNTIYF. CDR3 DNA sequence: TGTGCCAGCGTAAAACTCACAGGGAGCTCTGGAAACACCATATATTTT. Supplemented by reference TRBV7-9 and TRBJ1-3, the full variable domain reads DTGVSQNPRHKITKRGQNVTFRCDPISEHNRLYWYRQTLGQGPEFLTYFQNEAQLEKSRLLSDRFSAERPKGSFSTLEIQRTEQGDSAMYLCASVKLTGSSGNTIYFGEGSWLTVV.

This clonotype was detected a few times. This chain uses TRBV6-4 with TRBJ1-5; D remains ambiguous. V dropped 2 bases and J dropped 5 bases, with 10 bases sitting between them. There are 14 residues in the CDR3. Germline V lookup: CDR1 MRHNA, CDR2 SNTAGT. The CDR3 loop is CASSDRREDQPQHF. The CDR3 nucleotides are TGTGCCAGCAGTGACCGTCGAGAGGATCAGCCCCAGCATTTT.

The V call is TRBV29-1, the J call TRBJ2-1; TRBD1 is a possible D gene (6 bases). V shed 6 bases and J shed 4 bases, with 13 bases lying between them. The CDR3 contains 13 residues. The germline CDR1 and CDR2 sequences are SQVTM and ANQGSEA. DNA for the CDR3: TGCAGCGTGTTGGACAGATTATACAATGAGCAGTTCTTC. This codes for CSVLDRLYNEQFF.

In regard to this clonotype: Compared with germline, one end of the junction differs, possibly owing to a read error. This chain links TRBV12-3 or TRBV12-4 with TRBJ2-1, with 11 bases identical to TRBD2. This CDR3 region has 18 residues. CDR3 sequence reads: CATSPRDSGRASYNEQFF. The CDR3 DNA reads TGTGCCACCAGTCCAAGGGATAGCGGGAGGGCCTCCTACAATGAGCAGTTCTTC.

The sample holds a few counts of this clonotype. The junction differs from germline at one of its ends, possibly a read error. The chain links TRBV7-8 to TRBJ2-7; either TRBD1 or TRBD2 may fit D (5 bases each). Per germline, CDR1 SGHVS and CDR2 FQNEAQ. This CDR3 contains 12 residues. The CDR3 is CASSLAGTVVDF. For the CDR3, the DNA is TGTGCCAGCAGCTTAGCGGGGACCGTAGTGGACTTC.

This CDR3 reads CASSQPGNTEAFF. CDR3 in DNA: TGCGCCAGCAGCCAACCAGGCAACACTGAAGCTTTCTTT. V is TRBV4-1 and J is TRBJ1-1; D gene unclear. Germline CDR1 reads MGHRA; CDR2 reads YSYEKL. V lost 2 bases and J 2 bases, leaving 6 bases between the germline ends. The length of the CDR3 is 13 residues.